This is a list of T cell receptor beta chains from one sample in a study of blood T cell repertoires in COVID-19. Some clones are missing from TCRdb's copy, which holds only in-frame ones; the method was immunoSEQ multiplex PCR. In the table there are about 370,000 clones, 80% to 90% of which are singletons. The sample taken for sequencing was PBMCs or T cells enriched from blood (not recorded which). These receptor sequences come from a man aged 18 to 29 who had recovered from COVID-19. Each CDR3 is given with its conserved first and last residue. The D gene is left open where the match is weak. Not every row has a clone size; where given, it reads once, few, many or a size class.

few	TRBJ1-1	TRBV6-5	.	CASSPRGAGTEAFF
.	TRBJ2-1	TRBV7-9	TRBD1	CASSGGQGLRGEQFF
.	TRBJ2-1	TRBV6-2/TRBV6-3	TRBD2	CASSYLKRESDEQFF
.	TRBJ2-7	TRBV28	.	CASSHQYEQYF
.	TRBJ1-3	TRBV5-1	.	CASRTQTSGNTIYF
.	TRBJ1-1	TRBV29-1	TRBD1	CSVGGDRGGTEAFF
.	TRBJ1-1	TRBV7-9	TRBD1	CASSAGQDTEAFF
once	TRBJ2-7	TRBV10-3	TRBD1	CAIKSGGGYEQYF
few	TRBJ2-1	TRBV5-1	TRBD1	CASSLGGQGFYNEQFF
.	TRBJ2-3	TRBV10-1	TRBD2	CASSEWTSRRWDTQYF
.	TRBJ2-7	TRBV6-5	TRBD2	CASSYPGGYEQYF
once	TRBJ1-4	TRBV28	TRBD1	CASSTHGTGVMANEKLFF
.	TRBJ2-2	TRBV5-6	.	CASSFSLNTGELFF
.	TRBJ1-1	TRBV11-2	.	CASSLRLDTEAFF
few	TRBJ1-2	TRBV9	TRBD1	CASSVGGGDGYTF
.	TRBJ1-2	TRBV29-1	TRBD1	CSADRQGLF
.	TRBJ2-3	TRBV24-1	.	CATKKTGTDTQYF
.	TRBJ2-3	TRBV4-1	.	CASSQGFRERITDTQYF
.	TRBJ2-6	TRBV27	.	CASSLWSSGANVLTF
.	TRBJ1-2	TRBV28	.	CASSFVGRQGNYGYTF
.	TRBJ2-3	TRBV7-8	.	CASSLTSSISPSTDTQYF
.	TRBJ2-1	TRBV5-4	TRBD1	CASSLKGQGANEQFF
.	TRBJ1-1	TRBV3-1/TRBV3-2	.	CASSQVRHEAFF
.	TRBJ2-1	TRBV12-3/TRBV12-4	.	CASSFNQGNEQFF
.	TRBJ2-3	TRBV5-4	.	CASSPSTRVTDTQYF
.	TRBJ1-2	TRBV24-1	.	CATSAGSRGGYTF
few	TRBJ1-2	TRBV27	TRBD1	CASSLRTGNYGYTF
.	TRBJ2-1	TRBV27	.	CASSFRSSYNEQFF
.	TRBJ2-7	TRBV28	TRBD2	CASSYRLANSYEQYF
.	TRBJ2-1	TRBV7-9	TRBD2	CASSLVGGGPRIDYNEQFF
few	TRBJ1-5	TRBV21-1	.	CASSPRPRGGDYSNQPQHF
.	TRBJ2-2	TRBV4-3	.	CASSQGTPGVDNTGELFF
.	TRBJ1-2	TRBV2	.	CASSERGGAGGYTF
.	TRBJ1-2	TRBV5-4	TRBD1	CASSLVQGQGAGYTF
.	TRBJ2-3	TRBV5-4	.	CASSPSTDTQYF
.	TRBJ1-5	TRBV6-2/TRBV6-3	.	CASSPPVQGMSQPQHF
.	TRBJ2-1	TRBV7-6	.	CASSFSELGNEQFF
.	TRBJ2-7	TRBV19	TRBD1	CASTASGGGEQYF
once	TRBJ2-1	TRBV6-5	TRBD2	CASSYVASGGASQQFF
.	TRBJ1-5	TRBV2	TRBD1	CASRLPGQEVKPQHF
.	TRBJ2-7	TRBV4-3	TRBD1	CASSQEGGTGENEQYF
.	TRBJ1-5	TRBV27	.	CASSYENQPQHF
.	TRBJ2-1	TRBV27	TRBD2	CASSSGSGRVEQFF
.	TRBJ1-6	TRBV2	TRBD1	CASSKASDRPLNSPLHF
.	TRBJ2-2	TRBV5-1	TRBD2	CASSLTGTSGPGELFF